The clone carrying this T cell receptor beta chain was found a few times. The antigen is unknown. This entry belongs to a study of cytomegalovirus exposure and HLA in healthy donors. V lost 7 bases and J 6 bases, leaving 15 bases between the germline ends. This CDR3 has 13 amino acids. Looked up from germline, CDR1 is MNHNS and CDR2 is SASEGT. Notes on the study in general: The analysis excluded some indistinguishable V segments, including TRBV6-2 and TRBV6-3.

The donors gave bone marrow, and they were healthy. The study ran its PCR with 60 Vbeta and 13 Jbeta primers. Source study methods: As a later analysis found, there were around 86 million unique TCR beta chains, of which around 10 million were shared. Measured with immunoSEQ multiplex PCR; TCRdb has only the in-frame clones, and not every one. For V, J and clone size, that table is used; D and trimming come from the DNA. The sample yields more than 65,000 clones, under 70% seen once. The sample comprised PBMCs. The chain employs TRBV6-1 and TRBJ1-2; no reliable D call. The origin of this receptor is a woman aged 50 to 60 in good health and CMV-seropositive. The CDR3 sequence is CASMGQWVNGYTF. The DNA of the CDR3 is TGTGCCAGCATGGGCCAGTGGGTTAATGGCTACACCTTC.